Listed below are T cell receptor beta chains from one sample, sequenced in a study of identical twins. TCRdb itself ran the 5' RACE reads through MiXCR, one entry per CDR3 protein. Among hundreds of thousands of distinct CDR3 sequences listed, around 8.3% were seen once. The same data also contributed to another study, on yellow fever vaccine responses in identical twins.

The specimen was PBMCs. These receptors were collected from a woman between 18 and 29 years old in good health. Both conserved end residues are part of each CDR3. A D gene is named only where the DNA matches it firmly. Some rows have no size entry. The others give once, few or many, or a class for an expanded clone.

D gene,J gene,clone size,V gene,CDR3 protein,CDR3 DNA
-,TRBJ2-3,many,TRBV12-3/TRBV12-4,CASVQSTDTQYF,TGTGCCAGCGTTCAGTCAACAGATACGCAGTATTTT
-,TRBJ2-1,many,TRBV10-3,CAITRETHNEQFF,TGTGCCATCACCCGGGAGACCCACAATGAGCAGTTCTTC
TRBD1,TRBJ1-5,many,TRBV4-1,CASSRETGETQPQHF,TGCGCCAGCAGCAGGGAAACAGGGGAGACGCAGCCCCAGCATTTT
TRBD2,TRBJ2-7,few,TRBV12-3/TRBV12-4,CASSLDSGISMYEQYF,TGTGCCAGCAGTCTAGATAGCGGGATTAGTATGTACGAGCAGTACTTC
TRBD1,TRBJ2-7,-,TRBV20-1,CSAPFRQGAGEQYF,TGCAGTGCTCCCTTCAGACAGGGAGCTGGTGAGCAGTACTTC
TRBD2,TRBJ2-1,few,TRBV12-3/TRBV12-4,CASSLAGGQHEQFF,TGTGCCAGCAGCCTAGCGGGAGGTCAACATGAGCAGTTCTTC
TRBD1,TRBJ2-2,-,TRBV5-6,CASSPTNRGNTGELFF,TGTGCCAGCAGCCCGACGAACAGGGGGAACACCGGGGAGCTGTTTTTT
TRBD1,TRBJ2-7,few,TRBV12-3/TRBV12-4,CASSLAQGQGGYEQYF,TGTGCCAGCAGTTTAGCCCAAGGACAGGGTGGATACGAGCAGTACTTC
-,TRBJ2-1,-,TRBV7-2,CASSLDGDSYNEQFF,TGTGCCAGCAGCTTAGATGGTGATTCCTACAATGAGCAGTTCTTC
-,TRBJ1-1,few,TRBV5-1,CASSLEVRINTEAFF,TGCGCCAGCAGCTTGGAGGTTCGGATAAACACTGAAGCTTTCTTT
-,TRBJ1-1,many,TRBV4-1,CASSQVAADSSNTEAFF,TGCGCCAGCAGCCAAGTTGCTGCGGACAGCTCTAACACTGAAGCTTTCTTT
TRBD2,TRBJ2-2,-,TRBV11-1,CASSPRLAGVSSLLNTGELFF,TGTGCCAGCAGTCCTAGACTAGCGGGAGTCTCGTCGTTATTGAACACCGGGGAGCTGTTTTTT
-,TRBJ2-2,few,TRBV6-5,CASSYSNGITGELFF,TGTGCCAGCAGTTACTCGAACGGGATCACCGGGGAGCTGTTTTTT
TRBD1,TRBJ2-1,-,TRBV9,CASSVAPGTGKNEQFF,TGTGCCAGCAGCGTAGCTCCCGGGACAGGGAAAAATGAGCAGTTCTTC
-,TRBJ2-6,many,TRBV3-1,CASSRGGTGANVLTF,TGTGCCAGCAGCCGTGGGGGTACTGGGGCCAACGTCCTGACTTTC
TRBD1,TRBJ2-1,-,TRBV5-1,CASSSLQGAFYNEQFF,TGCGCCAGCAGCTCCTTACAGGGGGCTTTCTACAATGAGCAGTTCTTC
TRBD2,TRBJ2-2,few,TRBV4-3,CASSDSGRAGTGELFF,TGCGCCAGCAGCGATAGCGGGAGGGCGGGCACCGGGGAGCTGTTTTTT
-,TRBJ1-1,-,TRBV4-1,CASSGGVGTEAFF,TGCGCCAGCAGCGGAGGGGTTGGCACTGAAGCTTTCTTT
TRBD2,TRBJ2-1,-,TRBV29-1,CSVGSKRGASLDEQFF,TGCAGCGTTGGATCAAAGCGGGGGGCCTCTTTGGATGAGCAGTTCTTC
-,TRBJ2-7,-,TRBV5-8,CASSPPGHVNKQYF,TGTGCCAGCAGCCCTCCGGGACACGTGAACAAGCAGTACTTC
-,TRBJ2-3,few,TRBV7-9,CASSTTIATGNTDTQYF,TGTGCCAGCAGCACCACCATCGCCACGGGCAACACAGATACGCAGTATTTT
-,TRBJ1-4,few,TRBV12-3/TRBV12-4,CASSLNREVHEKLFF,TGTGCCAGCAGCCTGAACAGGGAAGTACATGAAAAACTGTTTTTT
TRBD2,TRBJ2-7,many,TRBV9,CASSVAGGGSAQYEQYF,TGTGCCAGCAGCGTAGCTGGGGGAGGGAGCGCCCAATACGAGCAGTACTTC
TRBD1,TRBJ2-7,few,TRBV27,CASSTGGLSYEQYF,TGTGCCAGCAGCACAGGGGGTTTGTCCTACGAGCAGTACTTC
TRBD1,TRBJ2-4,few,TRBV5-1,CASSWSTGELAIQYF,TGCGCCAGCAGCTGGAGTACAGGGGAACTGGCCATTCAGTACTTC
TRBD1,TRBJ2-7,-,TRBV12-3/TRBV12-4,CASRGQAAPYEQYF,TGTGCCAGCAGAGGACAGGCAGCCCCCTACGAGCAGTACTTC
-,TRBJ1-1,few,TRBV11-2,CASSSVVSTEAFF,TGTGCCAGCAGCTCGGTCGTTAGCACTGAAGCTTTCTTT
-,TRBJ2-7,-,TRBV28,CASSSPLGLTYEQYF,TGTGCCAGCAGTTCCCCCCTCGGGCTTACCTACGAGCAGTACTTC
-,TRBJ2-1,-,TRBV29-1,CSIRPRAYNEQFF,TGCAGCATAAGACCCCGAGCCTACAATGAGCAGTTCTTC
-,TRBJ2-5,-,TRBV3-1,CASSQLNHRLDF,TGTGCCAGCAGCCAATTGAACCATAGGCTAGACTTC
TRBD2,TRBJ2-2,-,TRBV4-3,CASSQDGGVAGELFF,TGCGCCAGCAGCCAAGATGGGGGGGTAGCCGGGGAGCTGTTTTTT
-,TRBJ2-7,few,TRBV7-9,CASSLVGSISGEQYF,TGTGCCAGCAGCTTAGTGGGTAGTATTTCTGGCGAGCAGTACTTC
-,TRBJ2-4,many,TRBV7-8,CASSFSQVIQYF,TGTGCCAGCAGCTTCTCACAGGTCATTCAGTACTTC
-,TRBJ1-6,-,TRBV5-4,CASSPLPNSPLHF,TGTGCCAGCAGCCCACTGCCTAATTCACCCCTCCACTTT
-,TRBJ2-3,few,TRBV5-4,CASSPGVTRTDTQYF,TGTGCCAGCAGCCCGGGAGTGACTCGCACAGATACGCAGTATTTT
-,TRBJ2-7,-,TRBV11-2,CASAGRQGSYEQYF,TGTGCCAGCGCGGGACGGCAGGGAAGTTACGAGCAGTACTTC
TRBD2,TRBJ2-3,few,TRBV7-9,CASGGTSLTDTQYF,TGTGCCAGCGGGGGGACTAGCCTGACAGATACGCAGTATTTT
TRBD2,TRBJ2-7,-,TRBV5-1,CASSLGTSGIFYEQYF,TGCGCCAGCAGCCTAGGGACTAGCGGCATCTTCTACGAGCAGTACTTC
-,TRBJ2-5,many,TRBV7-3,CASSPRGVVPQETQYF,TGTGCCAGCAGCCCAAGGGGGGTCGTACCTCAAGAGACCCAGTACTTC
TRBD2,TRBJ2-5,many,TRBV11-2,CASSLVASGGGGQETQYF,TGTGCCAGCAGCTTAGTGGCTAGCGGGGGAGGGGGCCAAGAGACCCAGTACTTC
-,TRBJ2-5,once,TRBV7-9,CASSPQGAGRETQYF,TGTGCCAGCAGCCCCCAAGGTGCAGGGCGAGAGACCCAGTACTTC
-,TRBJ2-1,few,TRBV3-1,CASSPRGSPRSYNEQFF,TGTGCCAGCAGCCCGAGAGGTAGCCCGCGCTCCTACAATGAGCAGTTCTTC
-,TRBJ2-2,-,TRBV7-9,CATRWGNTGELFF,TGTGCCACTAGGTGGGGGAACACCGGGGAGCTGTTTTTT
TRBD2,TRBJ2-5,-,TRBV12-3/TRBV12-4,CACHPSASVAGYGETQYF,TGTGCCTGCCACCCCTCCGCCAGTGTAGCGGGTTATGGGGAGACCCAGTACTTC
TRBD1,TRBJ2-1,few,TRBV5-4,CASSSGTGGHNEQFF,TGTGCCAGCAGCTCCGGGACAGGGGGCCACAATGAGCAGTTCTTC
TRBD2,TRBJ2-7,many,TRBV29-1,CSVRLAGVYEQYF,TGCAGCGTTCGACTAGCGGGAGTCTACGAGCAGTACTTC
-,TRBJ1-4,many,TRBV12-3/TRBV12-4,CASSTGTGTEKLFF,TGTGCCAGCAGTACCGGGACGGGTACCGAAAAACTGTTTTTT
TRBD2,TRBJ2-1,-,TRBV11-1,CASSSYSLAGDKVNEQFF,TGTGCCAGCAGCTCCTATAGCCTAGCGGGGGATAAAGTGAATGAGCAGTTCTTC
-,TRBJ1-1,-,TRBV5-1,CASTLTGMNTEAFF,TGCGCCAGCACCCTAACGGGGATGAACACTGAAGCTTTCTTT
-,TRBJ2-5,-,TRBV12-3/TRBV12-4,CASRLRGETQYF,TGTGCCAGCAGACTCCGGGGGGAGACCCAGTACTTC
-,TRBJ1-2,-,TRBV20-1,CTYYRGGAYGYTF,TGCACCTACTACCGTGGGGGGGCCTATGGCTACACCTTC
TRBD2,TRBJ2-1,few,TRBV12-3/TRBV12-4,CASSWTSGSKNEQFF,TGTGCCAGCAGTTGGACTAGCGGGAGTAAAAATGAGCAGTTCTTC
-,TRBJ2-3,-,TRBV7-3,CASSLIIGKDTQYF,TGTGCCAGCAGCTTAATTATCGGGAAAGATACGCAGTATTTT
-,TRBJ2-1,many,TRBV20-1,CSARGLKYNEQFF,TGCAGTGCTAGGGGACTTAAATACAATGAGCAGTTCTTC
-,TRBJ2-2,many,TRBV4-1,CASSRQTGLSNTGELFF,TGCGCCAGCAGCCGGCAAACCGGACTCTCGAACACCGGGGAGCTGTTTTTT
-,TRBJ1-1,few,TRBV2,CASSGEMNTEAFF,TGTGCCAGCAGTGGGGAGATGAACACTGAAGCTTTCTTT
-,TRBJ1-1,few,TRBV3-1,CASSQVRGVMNTEAFF,TGTGCCAGCAGCCAAGTCCGAGGGGTCATGAACACTGAAGCTTTCTTT